The clone carrying this T cell receptor (beta chain) was seen only once. The entry originates in a study of blood T cell repertoires in COVID-19. Study details: Samples taken during acute and convalescent COVID-19 were collected in the United States, Italy and Spain. T cells, B-cell-depleted T cells, or PBMCs supplied cDNA or gDNA.

In the original workflow: Amplifying reference gene primers gave estimates of nucleated cell counts. Method: immunoSEQ multiplex PCR; TCRdb's copy keeps in-frame clones and lacks some. That table is the source of V, J and clone size, and D and trimming were worked out from the DNA. The sample records around 260,000 clones, around 78% being singletons. Trimming removed 5 bases from V and 7 bases from J; junction bases left unmatched: 6. Germline assignment: CDR1 LNHDA and CDR2 SQIVND (reference sequence). The CDR3 is 14 residues long. The chain links TRBV19 to TRBJ1-5, with 9 bases lining up with TRBD1. This TCR came from a man in his sixties who had recovered from COVID-19. Sequencing used peripheral blood. CDR3 nucleotides: TGTGCCAGTAGTGACGGGACAGGGAACCAGCCCCAGCATTTT. Encoded protein: CASSDGTGNQPQHF.